This T cell receptor (beta chain) was captured in a study of response to subunit inactivated influenza vaccine. This clonotype was counted at least ten times. CDR1 is KGHDR and CDR2 is SFDVKD in the germline V gene. The CDR3 totals 18 residues. V was clipped by 3 bases and J by 1 base; unmatched bases: 8. TCRdb fed the RT-PCR reads into MiXCR, producing one record per CDR3 protein. The data contain about 530,000 distinct CDR3 sequences, 12% of them seen just once; the ten biggest clones take up about 10%. The rearrangement uses TRBV24-1 and TRBJ2-6, with 7 bases aligning to TRBD2. The origin of this receptor is a man between 50 and 59 years old who received an inactivated influenza vaccine. The source material was PBMCs from blood, sampled on the day of vaccination. The CDR3 nucleotides read TGTGCCACCAGTGATGGGAGGGGAAAGTCATCTGGGGCCAACGTCCTGACTTTC. Residues: CATSDGRGKSSGANVLTF.